This TCR beta chain derives from a study of blood T cells in healthy people across ages. This CDR3 is 12 amino acids long. CDR1 is DFQATT, CDR2 SNEGSKA, per germline (reference sequence). V was trimmed by 6 bases and J by 5 bases, leaving 11 bases between them. It was with a sample-barcoded 5' primer and a J-beta primer mix that a second PCR of roughly 7 to 12 cycles was run. TCRdb ran MiXCR on the 5' RACE reads and lists one entry per CDR3 protein. Of more than 650,000 distinct CDR3 sequences in the sample, about 26% are singletons; the top ten hold about 3%. These data were likewise used in another study, on T cells of mothers and their children.

Source material: blood. This sequence joins TRBV20-1 and TRBJ1-5, with D uncertain. The sequence derives from a boy aged 10-17 years in good health. CDR3: CSARTGDQPQHF. The DNA of the CDR3 is TGCAGTGCACGGACCGGGGATCAGCCCCAGCATTTT.